The 2 T cell receptor beta chains listed next were all sequenced from one sample in a study of T cell repertoires in MIS-A myocarditis. Assay: immunoSEQ multiplex PCR; the TCRdb copy retains only in-frame clones and omits some. The sample records several thousand clones, approximately 72% being singletons. The sequenced material came from right inferior lung lobe tissue obtained at autopsy. The source of these receptors is a man younger than 30 with fulminant myocarditis from multisystem inflammatory syndrome in adults (MIS-A) after COVID-19.

This chain uses TRBV2 with TRBJ1-5; D call uncertain. The CDR3 consists of 13 residues. Trimming shortened V by 7 bases and J by 6 bases, and 13 bases separated the two germline ends. Germline CDR1 SNHLY, CDR2 FYNNEI. The CDR3 protein is CASIGERGQPQHF. In nucleotides, the CDR3 is TGTGCCAGCATAGGTGAACGAGGTCAGCCCCAGCATTTT.

V usage is TRBV27 and J usage is TRBJ2-1, with 11 positions matching TRBD2. This CDR3 contains 15 residues. V shed 6 bases, J shed 5 bases, and the junction held 6 bases outside the gene matches. CDR1 and CDR2 from the germline V gene are MNHEY and SMNVEV (reference sequence). The CDR3 sequence is CASRLAGGPDNEQFF. In nucleotides, the CDR3 is TGTGCCAGCAGGTTAGCGGGAGGGCCGGACAATGAGCAGTTCTTC.